This passage covers 25 T cell receptor beta chains from one sample sequenced in a study of control samples from healthy donors and cancer patients. TCRdb's copy holds only in-frame clones and misses some; the assay was immunoSEQ multiplex PCR. The sample includes about 170,000 clones, 91% seen only once; the top ten take approximately 1.5%. Specimen: blood. The receptors shown here come from a woman in her thirties in good health.

The chain recombines TRBV3-1 (or the pseudogene TRBV3-2) with TRBJ2-3; D is possibly TRBD2 (6 bases). Germline V gene lookup returns CDR1 LGHDT and CDR2 YNNKEL (reference sequence). This CDR3 region has 15 residues. V lost 5 bases and J lost 1, with 13 bases in between. The CDR3 nucleotides read TGTGCCAGCAGCTCGCGACTAGGCGGCACAGATACGCAGTATTTT. Residues: CASSSRLGGTDTQYF.

CDR3: CASRQGAVSNQPQHF. Here the CDR3 DNA reads TGTGCCAGTAGACAGGGGGCGGTTAGCAATCAGCCCCAGCATTTT. The gene calls are TRBV19 and TRBJ1-5; 9 positions match TRBD1. The length of the CDR3 is 15 residues. CDR1 and CDR2 (germline): LNHDA, SQIVND (reference sequence). J gave up 0 bases and V 6 bases, and 3 bases lay outside the gene matches.

The chain carries TRBV28 and TRBJ2-2; the match to TRBD1 covers 7 bases. J was trimmed by 4 bases and V by 3 bases; bases with no gene match: 5. CDR1 and CDR2 from the germline V gene are MDHEN and SYDVKM. This CDR3 has 15 amino acids. This CDR3 reads CASSLGDRATGELFF. The CDR3 bases are TGTGCCAGCAGTTTGGGGGACAGAGCCACCGGGGAGCTGTTTTTT.

V usage is TRBV28 and J usage is TRBJ1-1; D gene ambiguous. This CDR3 has 11 amino acids. Trimming pared 5 bases from V and 3 bases from J, leaving 4 bases between. Germline V gives CDR1 MDHEN, CDR2 SYDVKM. CDR3 nucleotides: TGTGCCAGCAGTATGTACACTGAAGCTTTCTTT. Protein: CASSMYTEAFF.

The V call is TRBV11-1, the J call TRBJ1-5; no clear D. The CDR3 is 13 amino acids. V lost 2 bases and J lost 3, with 5 bases in between. The germline CDR1 and CDR2 sequences are SGHAT and FQDESV (reference sequence). The CDR3: CASSLRLNQPQHF. The CDR3 bases are TGTGCCAGCAGCTTACGACTCAATCAGCCCCAGCATTTT.

This chain connects TRBV6-2 or TRBV6-3 to TRBJ1-5; D is unclear. The V end lost 2 bases, the J end lost 7 bases, and 9 bases lay between the germline ends. Germline V gives CDR1 MNHEY, CDR2 SVGEGT. The CDR3 contains 13 residues. The CDR3 protein is CASSYPSGQPQHF. The CDR3 DNA reads TGTGCCAGCAGTTACCCCAGCGGGCAGCCCCAGCATTTT.

The chain employs TRBV9 and TRBJ1-2; unclear D gene. V gave up 4 bases and J gave up 4 bases, with 17 bases separating them. This CDR3 has 15 residues. CDR1 is SGDLS, CDR2 YYNGEE, per germline. The CDR3, as DNA: TGTGCCAGCAGCCCTAACCCGGACGGAACCTATGGCTACACCTTC. Translated: CASSPNPDGTYGYTF. Full variable domain (rest looked up from reference TRBV9 and TRBJ1-2): DSGVTQTPKHLITATGQRVTLRCSPRSGDLSVYWYQQSLDQGLQFLIQYYNGEERAKGNILERFSAQQFPDLHSELNLSSLELGDSALYFCASSPNPDGTYGYTFGSGTRLTVV.

This chain joins TRBV7-2 and TRBJ2-3, with 9 bases aligning to TRBD2. The V and J ends lost 1 base and 2 bases, in that order; junction bases with no gene match: 7. The CDR3 runs to 17 residues. From germline, CDR1 is SGHTA and CDR2 FQGNSA. Here the CDR3 DNA reads TGTGCCAGCAGCTTAGGGGGCGGGAGGGCCTTCACAGATACGCAGTATTTT. Amino acid sequence: CASSLGGGRAFTDTQYF.

The J gene is TRBJ1-3, the V gene TRBV4-1; D gene ambiguous. The CDR3 contains 14 residues. Trimming stripped 1 base from V and 0 bases from J, with 4 bases between. The germline CDR1 and CDR2 sequences are MGHRA and YSYEKL. CDR3 DNA sequence: TGCGCCAGCAGCCAAGTCCTCTCTGGAAACACCATATATTTT. Translation gives CASSQVLSGNTIYF.

The chain couples TRBV9 to TRBJ2-1; 11 positions agree with TRBD2. V trimming: 4 bases; J trimming: 4 bases; junction bases outside the gene matches: 4. Germline CDR1 is SGDLS and CDR2 is YYNGEE. This CDR3 contains 15 residues. The CDR3 nucleotides are TGTGCCAGCAGCCCCCGACTAGCGGGGTACAATGAGCAGTTCTTC. Translating it yields CASSPRLAGYNEQFF.

The rearrangement joins TRBV5-5 to TRBJ2-5, with 7 bases that match TRBD1. V lost 0 bases, J lost 1 base, and 0 bases stayed unmatched. CDR3 length equals 14 residues. Germline V gives CDR1 SGHKS, CDR2 YYEKEE (reference sequence). The CDR3 region is CASSLGDSQETQYF. As DNA, the CDR3 is TGTGCCAGCAGCTTGGGGGACAGCCAAGAGACCCAGTACTTC. Full variable domain (outside the CDR3, taken from reference TRBV5-5 and TRBJ2-5): DAGVTQSPTHLIKTRGQQVTLRCSPISGHKSVSWYQQVLGQGPQFIFQYYEKEERGRGNFPDRFSARQFPNYSSELNVNALLLGDSALYLCASSLGDSQETQYFGPGTRLLVL.

This clone was counted between two and nine times. The J gene is TRBJ2-1, the V gene TRBV6-4; 9 nucleotides agree with TRBD2. The CDR3 has 16 amino acids. In germline, CDR1 is MRHNA, CDR2 SNTAGT. J gave up 6 bases and V 0 bases, and 6 bases lay outside the gene matches. CDR3 in DNA: TGTGCCAGCAGTGACTCGATGGCGGGGGGGTTCAATGAGCAGTTCTTC. This encodes CASSDSMAGGFNEQFF.

The V gene is TRBV29-1, the J gene TRBJ1-1; unclear D gene. V was clipped by 4 bases and J by 6 bases, with 9 bases between them. The CDR3 runs to 11 residues. The germline gives CDR1 SQVTM, CDR2 ANQGSEA. The CDR3 loop reads CSVVSAAEAFF. The CDR3 DNA reads as TGCAGCGTTGTTTCGGCGGCTGAAGCTTTCTTT.

The V call is TRBV14, the J call TRBJ1-2; no clear D gene. Deletions cut 0 bases from V and 5 bases from J, with 10 bases between. Germline V gene lookup returns CDR1 SGHDN and CDR2 FVKESK. The CDR3 has 14 residues. The CDR3 DNA reads TGTGCCAGCAGCCAAGACGGCCGGATATATGGCTACACCTTC. This translates into CASSQDGRIYGYTF.

The chain employs TRBV6-1 and TRBJ1-6; unclear D gene. The V and J ends lost 3 bases and 5 bases respectively, with 11 bases between them. Germline CDR1 MNHNS, CDR2 SASEGT. This CDR3 region has 15 residues. CDR3 sequence: CASSDRSAHNSPLHF. The CDR3 DNA reads TGTGCCAGCAGTGATCGCTCAGCTCATAATTCACCCCTCCACTTT.

V and J are TRBV6-4 and TRBJ1-5, with no clear D. With 3 bases removed from V and 3 bases from J, the gap between germline ends came to 6 bases. Per the germline V gene, CDR1 is MRHNA and CDR2 is SNTAGT. This CDR3 is built from 13 residues. The chain's CDR3 is CASSEGFNQPQHF. The CDR3 DNA sequence: TGTGCCAGCAGTGAAGGGTTCAATCAGCCCCAGCATTTT.

This chain's CDR3 is CASSGTDYIRETQYF. The CDR3 DNA reads as TGTGCCAGCAGCGGGACAGACTACATCCGCGAGACCCAGTACTTC. The chain links TRBV3-1 (or the pseudogene TRBV3-2) to TRBJ2-5, with 7 bases matching TRBD1. Germline CDR1 reads LGHDT; CDR2 reads YNNKEL (reference sequence). V was pared by 5 bases and J by 5 bases, with 11 bases of the junction left unmatched. This CDR3 spans 15 amino acids.

The chain employs TRBV9 and TRBJ2-6; TRBD1 matches 8 bases. CDR3 length: 17 residues. With 0 bases clipped from V and 0 bases from J, the junction kept 2 bases outside the gene matches. The V gene's germline CDR1 is SGDLS and CDR2 YYNGEE. CDR3 coding DNA: TGTGCCAGCAGCGTAGCTCAGGGGGCCTCTGGGGCCAACGTCCTGACTTTC. It yields the protein CASSVAQGASGANVLTF.

This chain joins TRBV15 and TRBJ1-5; the match to TRBD1 covers 7 bases. The V and J ends lost 2 bases and 4 bases, in that order; junction bases with no gene match: 11. CDR1 and CDR2 (germline): LNHNV, YYDKDF (reference sequence). The CDR3 runs 17 residues. This CDR3 reads CATSRPDGDSINQPQHF. The DNA for the CDR3 is TGTGCCACCAGCAGACCCGACGGGGACAGTATTAATCAGCCCCAGCATTTT.

CDR3 amino acids: CASSLRIAGYEQYF. DNA of the CDR3: TGTGCCAGCAGTTTACGGATAGCTGGGTACGAGCAGTACTTC. V and J are TRBV27 and TRBJ2-7; D not certain. Per the germline V gene, CDR1 is MNHEY and CDR2 is SMNVEV (reference sequence). The CDR3 has 14 amino acids. V dropped 2 bases and J dropped 4 bases, with 12 bases sitting between them.

J is TRBJ2-7 and V is TRBV7-9, with 11 bases matching TRBD1. Unmatched junction bases numbered 5, after V lost 4 bases and J lost 3 bases. This CDR3 region has 15 residues. Germline V gene lookup returns CDR1 SEHNR and CDR2 FQNEAQ (reference sequence). CDR3 protein: CASSSTGTGGYEQYF. The CDR3 coding sequence is TGTGCCAGCAGCTCGACCGGGACAGGGGGCTACGAGCAGTACTTC.

J is TRBJ2-7 and V is TRBV30; D might be TRBD1 or TRBD2, each matching 5 bases. The CDR3 has 13 amino acids. Trimming took off 1 base at V and 0 bases at J, with 7 bases between the two ends. From germline, CDR1 is GTSNPN and CDR2 SVGIG (reference sequence). In DNA, the CDR3 is TGTGCCTGGAGTGAGGGGAGCTCCTACGAGCAGTACTTC. The encoded protein is CAWSEGSSYEQYF.

A few counts support this clone. The CDR3 coding sequence is TGCGCCAGCAAAAGAGCGGGAGGGAGTGAGCAGTTCTTC. Translating gives CASKRAGGSEQFF. The genes are TRBV10-1 and TRBJ2-1; 10 nucleotides match TRBD2. The CDR3 extends over 13 amino acids. CDR1 and CDR2 (germline): WNHNN, SYGVQD (reference sequence). The junction had 6 bases not matched to a gene; V was cut back by 7 bases and J by 9 bases.

The genes are TRBV19 and TRBJ1-2; D is possibly TRBD1 (5 bases). Germline-derived CDR1 and CDR2 are LNHDA and SQIVND (reference sequence). This CDR3 spans 13 amino acids. Trimming took off 4 bases at V and 2 bases at J, with 8 bases between the two ends. The DNA for the CDR3 is TGTGCCAGTAGTACCCGGGACAACTATGGCTACACCTTC. Translated, it gives CASSTRDNYGYTF. The full variable domain, rest sourced from reference TRBV19 and TRBJ1-2, is DGGITQSPKYLFRKEGQNVTLSCEQNLNHDAMYWYRQDPGQGLRLIYYSQIVNDFQKGDIAEGYSVSREKKESFPLTVTSAQKNPTAFYLCASSTRDNYGYTFGSGTRLTVV.

The chain links TRBV11-3 to TRBJ2-1; D is perhaps TRBD2 (5 bases). This CDR3 has 17 residues. V was pared by 2 bases and J by 0 bases, with 14 bases between. CDR1 is SGHNT, CDR2 YENEEA, per germline. The CDR3 nucleotides read TGTGCCAGCAGCTTACGCCGACATGGGAGCTCCTACAATGAGCAGTTCTTC. Translated: CASSLRRHGSSYNEQFF.